This T cell receptor (beta chain) was captured by sequencing in a study of Ad26.COV2.S vaccination and SARS-CoV-2 variants. A remark on this clone: What it binds is not known.

The repertoire was sequenced with immunoSEQ multiplex PCR; TCRdb's copy has only in-frame clones and lacks some. This table has approximately 410,000 clones, roughly 90% appearing once. Treatment of the sample: some 20 received Ad26.COV2.S at low or high dose, single or two shots; about 5 received placebo; per-sample allocation not given. Sampling was performed 63 days after the first vaccine or placebo injection. Study outcomes and limitations: Analytic work on TCR breadth and depth might have understated the full extent of total T cell responses.

This specimen was peripheral blood, taken in a trial of Ad26.COV2.S vaccine versus placebo. This TCR was sampled from a person aged 18-60 years who received the Ad26.COV2.S COVID-19 vaccine or a placebo.

The CDR3 protein is CASSLTENYGYTF. The CDR3 DNA reads as TGTGCCAGCAGCTTGACAGAGAACTATGGCTACACCTTC. The chain couples TRBV5-8 to TRBJ1-2; D unresolved. V was shortened by 1 base and J by 2 bases, with 6 bases between the two germline ends. CDR1 and CDR2 from the germline V gene are SGHTS and YDEGEE. CDR3 size: 13 residues.